This passage covers 2 T cell receptor beta chains from one sample sequenced in a study of cytotoxic CD8 clonotypes in ibrutinib-treated CLL. Generated by immunoSEQ multiplex PCR, the TCRdb table keeps only in-frame clones and is missing some. The sample contains more than 85,000 clones, approximately 71% of which appear only once. The sequenced sample was PBMCs, obtained after 24 months of ibrutinib treatment. The receptor set was obtained from a human donor with chronic lymphocytic leukemia.

This clone was recorded once. The chain links TRBV5-1 to TRBJ2-7; 8 bases agree with TRBD1. The length of the CDR3 is 12 residues. Germline trimming cut 3 bases from V and 9 bases from J; bases unmatched to any gene: 5. Germline CDR1 is SGHRS and CDR2 is YFSETQ. For the CDR3, the DNA is TGCGCCAGCAGCTCACCCGGGACAGGGCAGTACTTC. Translating it yields CASSSPGTGQYF. The full variable domain, completed using reference TRBV5-1 and TRBJ2-7, is KAGVTQTPRYLIKTRGQQVTLSCSPISGHRSVSWYQQTPGQGLQFLFEYFSETQRNKGNFPGRFSGRQFSNSRSEMNVSTLELGDSALYLCASSSPGTGQYFGPGTRLTVT.

The chain uses TRBV5-1 and TRBJ1-5, with 7 bases identical to TRBD1. CDR3 length: 13 residues. V trimming: 4 bases; J trimming: 7 bases; junction bases outside the gene matches: 5. CDR1 and CDR2 from the germline V gene are SGHRS and YFSETQ. CDR3 sequence (DNA): TGCGCCAGCAGCCGACAGGGTAGCCAGCCCCAGCATTTT. Translating it yields CASSRQGSQPQHF.